This T cell receptor (beta chain) was identified during a study of cytomegalovirus exposure and HLA in healthy donors (dated by TCRdb to about 2017). Looking at the study overall: An earlier analysis of roughly 500 of the donors reported 276 Gb of sequence data and about 120 million unique TCR beta sequences obtained from about 180 million T cells. Approximately 330 gigabases of sequencing data and around 85 million unique TCR sequences made up an early release that covered nearly 650 HLA-typed donors. Of the 300 to 500 genotyped donors, less than 90% were placed in the genetic ancestry cluster associated with self-reported Caucasian donors. The study was designed to test whether signatures of past pathogen exposure could be identified by cataloging public T cell receptors. The T cell repertoires of 666 subjects were profiled by immunosequencing and related to cytomegalovirus serostatus. A separate validation cohort of roughly 120 different subjects was used in addition to the roughly 670-subject first cohort. High-throughput TCR immunosequencing, statistical association of individual TCRs with disease status, and machine learning were combined to predict cytomegalovirus infection status. A later analysis re-analyzed previously published TCR beta repertoires from 600 to 850 donors and added high-resolution HLA genotyping to study TCR occurrence patterns. The later analysis used no new phenotypic data to find candidate immune exposures, relying instead on TCR beta sequences and their occurrence across donors. In an earlier analysis of 587 of the donors, high-throughput TCR beta sequencing was used to judge whether each TCR beta V gene segment behaved as functional or pseudogenic. Alongside the repertoire data, information on donor age, sex, ethnicity and CMV serostatus was compiled. Genome-wide SNP genotypes for about three fifths of the roughly 670 donors were used in a later genetic analysis, which treated that subset as a discovery cohort. All discovery cohort repertoires had been generated using a single sequencing platform. HLA typing covered class I and class II loci at four-digit resolution. Typing coverage differed by locus: A, B, C, DRB1 and DQB1 were typed in roughly 620-640 donors, DQA1 in about 560, DPA1 in some 600, and DPB1 in 400 to 480. Several DR-DQ haplotypes were treated as single units for association and clustering because of strong linkage in the cohort. On average, 235,054 unique TCR beta nucleotide sequences were sequenced per donor among 300 to 500 genotyped donors of the cohort, with 15% to 20% of those sequences being non-productive. The study at large found these results: Only TCR beta chains were sequenced in this cohort, and the absence of alpha or paired-chain data limited detectable features. Strong co-occurrence of HLA alleles, especially DR and DQ, made assigning TCR associations to individual alleles difficult. In a later analysis, HLA-associated TCR beta chains showed more clonal expansion and lower generation probabilities than non-associated chains that were equally common. A group of highly shared sequence variants was considered likely to be a technical artifact of the sequencing pipeline. Several of the top co-occurrence clusters appeared to be linked to parvovirus B19, influenza, CMV and Epstein-Barr virus, according to a later analysis. Because some donors lacked HLA typing at each locus, the association tests relied only on the typed subset. A few of the identified cytomegalovirus-associated TCR beta chains were confirmed in vitro to be specific for cytomegalovirus antigens. Broadly in line with IMGT annotations, most TCR beta V segments showed up in productive rearrangements about 87% or about 30% of the time in an earlier analysis of several hundred of the donors. Around 16 rarely observed V segments, including chromosome 9 orphons, were excluded from the earlier analysis of about 600 of the donors because counts were too low. A later genetic analysis associated a missense DCLRE1C variant with V-gene and J-gene trimming of TCR beta chains, and an independent cohort replicated the association. For the cohort, immune exposure information was limited to CMV serostatus. The authors suggested that the approach could potentially be extended to other disease states and immunological phenotypes. The 87-base-pair reads could not distinguish some IMGT-functional V segments, including TRBV6-2 and TRBV6-3, so those segments were excluded. A further reported finding was that TCR beta sequences accurately predicted the HLA-A and HLA-B alleles for most subjects in the first cohort. A total of fewer than 200 TCR beta chains were listed by the study as associated with cytomegalovirus. In a later analysis, TCR association rates were found to vary across HLA loci, with the most associated TCRs seen for DRB1 alleles and the fewest for HLA-C alleles. Roughly uniform sequencing depth across donors was assumed in presence/absence analyses, although this assumption may not hold. Specific HLA alleles were associated with over 15,000 TCR beta sequences at a false discovery rate of 0.05 in a later analysis. In a later genetic analysis, fewer N-insertions in productive TCRs were reported among donors in an Asian-associated ancestry cluster than the roughly 700-donor mean. A later analysis found that most CMV-associated TCR beta chains appeared HLA-restricted, with HLA associations seemingly driven largely by CMV exposure. While some public TCRs were present in many individuals, most TCR sequences turned up only very rarely across donors. The classifier was reported to diagnose cytomegalovirus status with high specificity and sensitivity in both the original cohort and the validation cohort. Correlated functional status among segregating V segments might be attributable to linkage disequilibrium, but an unknown experimental factor could not be ruled out.

The cohort was made up of roughly 670 healthy bone marrow donors. All cohort members were sampled while nominally healthy, although unrecorded immune exposures were likely present. The donor was CMV seronegative and was included in the group of over 300 seronegative cohort members. Each donor provided a peripheral blood sample, and peripheral blood mononuclear cells were used for TCR beta sequencing. Genomic DNA was extracted from the blood cell samples with the Qiagen DNeasy Blood Extraction Kit. Library construction relied on the immunoSEQ multiplex PCR assay. For the multiplex PCR, a mixture combining 60 forward primers for TCR Vbeta segments and 13 reverse primers for TCR Jbeta segments was used. Amplification of the CDR3 region of rearranged TCR beta genes was performed with a multiplex PCR assay on genomic DNA. The amplified TCR beta libraries were sequenced on the Illumina HiSeq System as 87-base-pair reads. The source study handled its data this way. Across the 700 or so repertoires, a later analysis counted approximately 83 million unique TCR beta chains, around 11 million of which were shared by at least two donors. A nearest-neighbor algorithm error-corrected the raw reads and collapsed the reads into unique sequences, merging closely related sequences to remove PCR and sequencing errors. V, D and J gene segments were assigned by aligning CDR3 sequences to IMGT reference sequences. Each retained sequence needed at least a six-nucleotide match to both a V gene segment and a J gene segment. Rearrangements were called productive when the CDR3 lacked stop codons and stayed in frame with V and J; all others were non-productive. Following IMGT convention, CDR3 was defined as the stretch from the second conserved V-encoded cysteine up to the conserved J-encoded phenylalanine. In an earlier analysis of around 540 of the donors, sequences lacking an unambiguous match to a single V gene segment were excluded. In an earlier analysis of a few hundred of the donors, V segments were called functional above 56.7% productive rearrangements and were called segregating when the between-donor standard deviation exceeded 5%. To diagnose cytomegalovirus status from the catalog of TCR beta chain sequences, a statistical classification framework was built. V and J gene assignment, in a later analysis, came from comparing TCR nucleotide sequences with IMGT/GENE-DB human TR gene sequences. In a later analysis, CDR3 sequences and most-parsimonious VDJ recombination scenarios were assigned using the TCRdist pipeline. In a later analysis, every TCR beta chain was defined by the combination of its CDR3 amino acid sequence and its V-gene family, and reads without a unique V-gene family were dropped. As a way to deal with suspected cross-contamination and a sequencing artifact, a later analysis dropped more than 500 nucleotide sequences that were highly shared and had low generation probability. In a later analysis, a clonal expansion index was calculated for each public chain from normalized within-repertoire ranks of inferred template counts. In a later analysis, generation probabilities were computed using a VDJ recombination model fitted to out-of-frame rearrangements, and the results were checked against IGoR. In a later analysis, hypergeometric tests were used to score TCR-TCR, TCR-HLA and TCR-CMV co-occurrence, with a repertoire-size bias correction applied to TCR pairs. False discovery rates were estimated in a later analysis by permuting HLA or CMV assignments 20 times. In a later analysis, co-occurring TCRs were grouped using DBSCAN, and TCRdist sequence similarity was added for clustering within HLA-allele-positive subsets. Repertoires with fewer than 30,000 or more than 120,000 public chains were left out of co-occurrence clustering, as were roughly five repertoires with anomalous nucleotide sharing. Sourced from immuneACCESS, this table was stored by TCRdb with only in-frame sequences that have V and J called. A share of the clones is absent; for the studies checked, an unresolved V gene accounts for under half, and the remainder has no known explanation. From that table come the V and J calls and clone size; the DNA was used to work out D and trimming. In all, the sample holds 180,000 or so clones, and roughly 80% of those were seen once. The top ten clonotypes cover 0.7% to 0.95% of the sample.

Turning to this clone: This receptor's antigen is unknown. Base qualities were left out, and no much larger clone turns up one base away.

The germline V gene provides CDR1 MDHEN and CDR2 SYDVKM. From V the trimming removes 5 bases and from J it removes 6 bases, while the gene matches leave 12 bases of the junction unaccounted for. From the cysteine up to the phenylalanine, the CDR3 has a length of 17 residues. Left in the record is the CDR3 DNA by itself, 51 bases read in frame from the first base. The receptor chain draws on TRBV28 and TRBJ2-1, with 11 bases aligning to TRBD2. This clonotype originated in a woman between 18 and 30 years old in good health and CMV-seronegative. The sequencing input was PBMCs. CDR3 protein: CASSTHTETSGVNEQFF. Read as DNA, the sequence is TGTGCCAGCAGTACGCATACAGAGACTAGCGGGGTCAATGAGCAGTTCTTC. This CDR3, with the reference TRBV28 and TRBJ2-1 proteins standing in past its ends, gives the full variable domain DVKVTQSSRYLVKRTGEKVFLECVQDMDHENMFWYRQDPGLGLRLIYFSYDVKMKEKGDIPEGYSVSREKKERFSLILESASTNQTSMYLCASSTHTETSGVNEQFFGPGTRLTVL.